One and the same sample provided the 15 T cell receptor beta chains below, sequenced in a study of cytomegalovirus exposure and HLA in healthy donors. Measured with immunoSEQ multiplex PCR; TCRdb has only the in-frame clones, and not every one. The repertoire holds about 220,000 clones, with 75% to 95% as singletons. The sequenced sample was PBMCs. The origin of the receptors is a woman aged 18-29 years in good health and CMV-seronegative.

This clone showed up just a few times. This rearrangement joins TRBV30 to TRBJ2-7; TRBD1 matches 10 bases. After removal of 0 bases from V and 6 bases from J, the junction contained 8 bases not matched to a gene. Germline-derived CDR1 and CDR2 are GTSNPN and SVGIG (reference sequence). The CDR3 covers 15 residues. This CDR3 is CAWSVGGTGAGEQYF. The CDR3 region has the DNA TGTGCCTGGAGTGTTGGTGGGACAGGGGCCGGCGAGCAGTACTTC.

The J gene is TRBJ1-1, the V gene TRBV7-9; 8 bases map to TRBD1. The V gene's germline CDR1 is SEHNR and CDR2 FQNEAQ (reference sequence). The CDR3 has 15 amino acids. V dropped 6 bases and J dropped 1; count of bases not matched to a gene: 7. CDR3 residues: CASRAGQGGNTEAFF. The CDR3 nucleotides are TGTGCCAGCAGGGCCGGACAGGGAGGGAACACTGAAGCTTTCTTT.

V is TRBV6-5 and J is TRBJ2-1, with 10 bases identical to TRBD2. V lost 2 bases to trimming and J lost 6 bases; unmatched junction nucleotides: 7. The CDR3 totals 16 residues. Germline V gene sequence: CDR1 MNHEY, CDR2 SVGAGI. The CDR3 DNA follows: TGTGCCAGCAGTTACGCCTCGGAGCGGGAGGGCAATGAGCAGTTCTTC. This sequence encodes CASSYASEREGNEQFF.

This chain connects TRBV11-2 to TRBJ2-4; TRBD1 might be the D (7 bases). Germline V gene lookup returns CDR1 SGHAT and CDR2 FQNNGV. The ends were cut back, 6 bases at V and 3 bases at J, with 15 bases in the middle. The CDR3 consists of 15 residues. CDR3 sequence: CASSFRGVDKNIQYF. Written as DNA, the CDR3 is TGTGCCAGCAGTTTCAGGGGGGTGGACAAAAACATTCAGTACTTC. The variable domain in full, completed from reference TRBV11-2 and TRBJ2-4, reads EAGVAQSPRYKIIEKRQSVAFWCNPISGHATLYWYQQILGQGPKLLIQFQNNGVVDDSQLPKDRFSAERLKGVDSTLKIQPAKLEDSAVYLCASSFRGVDKNIQYFGAGTRLSVL.

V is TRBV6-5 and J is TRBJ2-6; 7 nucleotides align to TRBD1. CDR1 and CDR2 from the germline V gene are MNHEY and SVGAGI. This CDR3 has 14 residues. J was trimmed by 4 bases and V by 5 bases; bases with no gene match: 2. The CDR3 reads CASSGTAGANVLTF. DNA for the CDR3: TGTGCCAGCAGTGGGACAGCCGGGGCCAACGTCCTGACTTTC.

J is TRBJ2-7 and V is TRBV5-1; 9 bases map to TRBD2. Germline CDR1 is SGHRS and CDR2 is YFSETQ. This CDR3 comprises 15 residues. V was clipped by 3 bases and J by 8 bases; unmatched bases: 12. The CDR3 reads CASSSTPLAGFQQYF. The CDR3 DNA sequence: TGCGCCAGCAGCTCCACACCACTAGCGGGCTTCCAGCAGTACTTC.

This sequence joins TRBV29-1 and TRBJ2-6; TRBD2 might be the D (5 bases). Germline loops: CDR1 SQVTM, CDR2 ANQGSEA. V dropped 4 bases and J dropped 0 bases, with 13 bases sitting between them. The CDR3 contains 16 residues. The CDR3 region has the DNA TGCAGCGTTGCCGGGGATCCTTACTCTGGGGCCAACGTCCTGACTTTC. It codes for CSVAGDPYSGANVLTF. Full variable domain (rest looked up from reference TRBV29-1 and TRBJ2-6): SAVISQKPSRDICQRGTSLTIQCQVDSQVTMMFWYRQQPGQSLTLIATANQGSEATYESGFVIDKFPISRPNLTFSTLTVSNMSPEDSSIYLCSVAGDPYSGANVLTFGAGSRLTVL.

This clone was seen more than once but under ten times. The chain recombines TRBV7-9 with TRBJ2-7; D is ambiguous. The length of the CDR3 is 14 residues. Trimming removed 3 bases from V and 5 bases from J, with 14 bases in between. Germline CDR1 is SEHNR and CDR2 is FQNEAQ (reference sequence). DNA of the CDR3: TGTGCCAGCAGCTTTGGGCAGGTACCCAACGAGCAGTACTTC. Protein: CASSFGQVPNEQYF.

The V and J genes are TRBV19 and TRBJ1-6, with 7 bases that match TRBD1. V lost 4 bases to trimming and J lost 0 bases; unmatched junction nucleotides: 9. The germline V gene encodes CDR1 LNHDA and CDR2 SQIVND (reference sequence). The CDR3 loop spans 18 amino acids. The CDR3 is CASSSTRDSSSYNSPLHF. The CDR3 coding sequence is TGTGCCAGTAGTAGCACCCGGGACAGCAGCTCCTATAATTCACCCCTCCACTTT.

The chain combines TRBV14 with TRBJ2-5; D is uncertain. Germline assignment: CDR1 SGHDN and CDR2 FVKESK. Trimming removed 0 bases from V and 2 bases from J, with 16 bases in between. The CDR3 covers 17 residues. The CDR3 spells CASSQDSRTQTQETQYF. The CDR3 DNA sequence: TGTGCCAGCAGCCAAGATAGCAGAACCCAAACACAAGAGACCCAGTACTTC.

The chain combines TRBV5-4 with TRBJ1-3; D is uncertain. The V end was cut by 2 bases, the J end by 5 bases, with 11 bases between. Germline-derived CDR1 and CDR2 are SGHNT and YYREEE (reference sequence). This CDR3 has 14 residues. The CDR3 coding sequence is TGTGCCAGCAGCTTAACCGGGAGTCGAAACACCATATATTTT. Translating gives CASSLTGSRNTIYF.

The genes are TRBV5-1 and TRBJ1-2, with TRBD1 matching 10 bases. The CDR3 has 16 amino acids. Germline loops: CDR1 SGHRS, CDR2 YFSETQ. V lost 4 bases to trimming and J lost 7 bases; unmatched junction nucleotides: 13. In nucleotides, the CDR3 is TGCGCCAGCAGCGCGACTGACAGACAGGGGGCTCTTGGCTACACCTTC. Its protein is CASSATDRQGALGYTF.

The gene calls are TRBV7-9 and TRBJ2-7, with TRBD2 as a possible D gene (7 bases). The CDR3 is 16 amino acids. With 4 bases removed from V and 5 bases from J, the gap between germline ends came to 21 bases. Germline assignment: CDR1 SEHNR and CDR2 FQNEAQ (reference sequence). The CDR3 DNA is TGTGCCAGCAGCTCCGCAGGGAGGGGGAGAGTCGACGAGCAGTACTTC. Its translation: CASSSAGRGRVDEQYF. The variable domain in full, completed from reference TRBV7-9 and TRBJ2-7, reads DTGVSQNPRHKITKRGQNVTFRCDPISEHNRLYWYRQTLGQGPEFLTYFQNEAQLEKSRLLSDRFSAERPKGSFSTLEIQRTEQGDSAMYLCASSSAGRGRVDEQYFGPGTRLTVT.

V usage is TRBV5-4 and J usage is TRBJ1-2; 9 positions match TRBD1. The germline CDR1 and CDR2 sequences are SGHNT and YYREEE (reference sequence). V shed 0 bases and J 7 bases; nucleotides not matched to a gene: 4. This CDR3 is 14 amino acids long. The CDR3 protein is CASSLVQGAGGYTF. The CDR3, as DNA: TGTGCCAGCAGCTTGGTACAGGGGGCAGGTGGCTACACCTTC. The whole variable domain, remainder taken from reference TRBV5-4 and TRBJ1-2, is ETGVTQSPTHLIKTRGQQVTLRCSSQSGHNTVSWYQQALGQGPQFIFQYYREEENGRGNFPPRFSGLQFPNYSSELNVNALELDDSALYLCASSLVQGAGGYTFGSGTRLTVV.

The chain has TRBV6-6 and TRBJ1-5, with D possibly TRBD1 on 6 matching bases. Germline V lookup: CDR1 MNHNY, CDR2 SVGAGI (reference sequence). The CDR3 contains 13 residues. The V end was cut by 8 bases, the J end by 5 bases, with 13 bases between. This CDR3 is CASGDYRDQPQHF. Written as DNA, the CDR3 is TGTGCCAGCGGAGATTACAGGGATCAGCCCCAGCATTTT.